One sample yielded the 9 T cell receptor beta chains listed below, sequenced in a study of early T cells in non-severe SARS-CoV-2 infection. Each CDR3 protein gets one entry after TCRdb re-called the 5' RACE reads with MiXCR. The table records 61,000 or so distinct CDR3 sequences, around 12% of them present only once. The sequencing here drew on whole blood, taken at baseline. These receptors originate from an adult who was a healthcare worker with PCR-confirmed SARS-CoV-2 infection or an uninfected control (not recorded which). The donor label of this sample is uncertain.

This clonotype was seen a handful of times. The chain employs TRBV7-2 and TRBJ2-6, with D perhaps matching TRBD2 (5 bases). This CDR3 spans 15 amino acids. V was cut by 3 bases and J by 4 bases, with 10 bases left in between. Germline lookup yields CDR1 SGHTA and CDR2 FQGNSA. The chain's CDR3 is CASSLSGNGANVLTF. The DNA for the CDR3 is TGTGCCAGCAGCTTGTCCGGGAACGGGGCCAACGTCCTGACTTTC.

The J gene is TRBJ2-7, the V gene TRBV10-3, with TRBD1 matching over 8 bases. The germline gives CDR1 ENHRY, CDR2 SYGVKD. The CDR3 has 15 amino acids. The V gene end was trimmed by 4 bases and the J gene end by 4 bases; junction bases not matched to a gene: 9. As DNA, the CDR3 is TGTGCCATCAGTGCGGGTCAGGGGGCGAGATACGAGCAGTACGTC. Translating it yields CAISAGQGARYEQYV.

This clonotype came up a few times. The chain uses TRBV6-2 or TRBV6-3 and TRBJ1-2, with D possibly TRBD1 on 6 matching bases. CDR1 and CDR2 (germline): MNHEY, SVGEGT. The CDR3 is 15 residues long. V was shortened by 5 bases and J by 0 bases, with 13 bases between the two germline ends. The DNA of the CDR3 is TGTGCCAGCAGTCTACAGGGACGAGCTAACTATGGCTACACCTTC. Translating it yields CASSLQGRANYGYTF.

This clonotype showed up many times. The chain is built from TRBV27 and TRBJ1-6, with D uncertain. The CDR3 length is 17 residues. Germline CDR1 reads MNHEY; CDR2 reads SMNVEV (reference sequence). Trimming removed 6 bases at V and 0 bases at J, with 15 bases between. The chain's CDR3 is CASRAQRGTSYNSPLHF. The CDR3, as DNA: TGTGCCAGCAGAGCCCAACGGGGAACCTCCTATAATTCACCCCTCCACTTT.

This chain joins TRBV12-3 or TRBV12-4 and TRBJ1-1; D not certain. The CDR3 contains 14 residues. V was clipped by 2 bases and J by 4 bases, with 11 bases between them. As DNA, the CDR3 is TGTGCCAGCAGTTTAATGGAGGGCAGCACTGAAGCTTTCTTT. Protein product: CASSLMEGSTEAFF.

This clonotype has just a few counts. The CDR3 region is CASSQEIPSGNTIYF. The CDR3 bases are TGCGCCAGCAGCCAAGAAATACCGTCCGGAAACACCATATATTTT. V is TRBV4-1 and J is TRBJ1-3; D is undetermined. Germline assignment: CDR1 MGHRA and CDR2 YSYEKL. The CDR3 runs to 15 residues. V lost 0 bases, J lost 4 bases, and 10 bases lay in between.

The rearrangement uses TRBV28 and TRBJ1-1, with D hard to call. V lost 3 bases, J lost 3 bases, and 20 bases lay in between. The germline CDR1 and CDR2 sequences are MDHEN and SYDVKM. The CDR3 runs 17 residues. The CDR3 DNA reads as TGTGCCAGCAGTTTGCCAGACCAAACACACTACTACACTGAAGCTTTCTTT. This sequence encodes CASSLPDQTHYYTEAFF.

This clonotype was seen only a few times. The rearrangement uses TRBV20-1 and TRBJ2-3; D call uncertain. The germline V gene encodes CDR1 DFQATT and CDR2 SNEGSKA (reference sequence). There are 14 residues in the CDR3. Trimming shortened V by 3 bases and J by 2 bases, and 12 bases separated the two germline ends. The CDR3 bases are TGCAGTGCTAGCCCGGTCCCATCCACAGATACGCAGTATTTT. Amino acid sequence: CSASPVPSTDTQYF.

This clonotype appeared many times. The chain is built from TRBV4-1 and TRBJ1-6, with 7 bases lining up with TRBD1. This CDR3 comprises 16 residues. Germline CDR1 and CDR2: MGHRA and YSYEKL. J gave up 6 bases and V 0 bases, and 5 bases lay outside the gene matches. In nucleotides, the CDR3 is TGCGCCAGCAGCCAAGATCTCGGGACAGTTAATTCACCCCTCCACTTT. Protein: CASSQDLGTVNSPLHF.